The 29 T cell receptor beta chains below were found in one sample sequenced in a study of identical twins. TCRdb ran MiXCR on the 5' RACE reads and lists one entry per CDR3 protein. The table includes some 1,700,000 distinct CDR3 sequences, less than 40% detected once. Input material: cord blood. The receptors come from a newborn girl in good health.

The chain links TRBV24-1 to TRBJ2-5; 11 bases agree with TRBD2. CDR3 length: 16 amino acids. Germline CDR1 is KGHDR and CDR2 is SFDVKD. V was pared by 5 bases and J by 11 bases, with 15 bases of the junction left unmatched. Here the CDR3 reads CATSAAGTSGCNEQYF. CDR3 sequence (DNA): TGTGCCACCAGTGCAGCCGGGACTAGCGGCTGCAATGAGCAGTACTTC.

The table lists this clonotype with many counts. This chain connects TRBV2 to TRBJ2-3; the match to TRBD2 covers 14 bases. Unmatched junction bases numbered 0, after V lost 3 bases and J lost 4 bases. The CDR3 spans 15 residues. The germline V gene encodes CDR1 SNHLY and CDR2 FYNNEI. The CDR3 sequence: CASSEGLAGADTQYF. The CDR3 nucleotides read TGTGCCAGCAGTGAGGGACTAGCGGGAGCAGATACGCAGTATTTT.

Ten or more counts support this clonotype. One end of the junction fails to match germline, which may point to a read error. The rearrangement joins TRBV5-1 to TRBJ2-1; 8 bases are shared with TRBD1. The assigned J gene may be wrong: the sequence end matches TRBJ2-7 better. Germline V gives CDR1 SGHRS, CDR2 YFSETQ. The CDR3 runs to 15 residues. CDR3 region: CASSLAGGSYNEQYF. Here the CDR3 DNA reads TGTGCCAGCAGTTTAGCAGGGGGCTCCTACAATGAGCAGTACTTC.

Points on this clonotype: A read error is possible here, since a much larger clone lies one base away. This chain joins TRBV6-4 and TRBJ2-5; 9 bases line up with TRBD1. Germline V gene lookup returns CDR1 MRHNA and CDR2 SNTAGT. This CDR3 is built from 15 residues. J was trimmed by 11 bases and V by 0 bases; bases with no gene match: 10. In DNA, the CDR3 is TGTGCCAGCAGTGACTCTTCGACAGGGGGTCGGAAGCAGTACTTC. Amino acid sequence: CASSDSSTGGRKQYF.

This clonotype was seen more than once but under ten times. The gene calls are TRBV15 and TRBJ1-1, with D uncertain. V was shortened by 1 base and J by 3 bases, with 15 bases between the two germline ends. This CDR3 contains 16 residues. Germline assignment: CDR1 LNHNV and CDR2 YYDKDF (reference sequence). CDR3 nucleotide sequence: TGTGCCACCAGCAGAGTGGTAAACCTGAGGGACACTGAAGCTTTCTTT. As protein: CATSRVVNLRDTEAFF. Variable domain in full (rest from reference TRBV15 and TRBJ1-1): DAMVIQNPRYQVTQFGKPVTLSCSQTLNHNVMYWYQQKSSQAPKLLFHYYDKDFNNEADTPDNFQSRRPNTSFCFLDIRSPGLGDTAMYLCATSRVVNLRDTEAFFGQGTRLTVV.

This clonotype was detected only a few times. This chain uses TRBV10-3 with TRBJ2-7; 7 positions match TRBD2. V was clipped by 6 bases and J by 1 base; unmatched bases: 6. The germline CDR1 and CDR2 sequences are ENHRY and SYGVKD. The CDR3 spans 14 residues. CDR3 sequence reads: CAIRRGVLSYEQYF. The DNA of the CDR3 is TGTGCCATCAGACGGGGGGTACTTTCCTACGAGCAGTACTTC.

V and J are TRBV5-6 and TRBJ1-2; D possibly corresponds to TRBD1 (6 bases). Trimming shortened V by 6 bases and J by 2 bases, and 20 bases separated the two germline ends. The CDR3 length is 16 residues. From germline, CDR1 is SGHDT and CDR2 YYEEEE. CDR3 coding DNA: TGTGCCAGCAACACATTTCTTAGACAGGAGAACTATGGCTACACCTTC. Translation gives CASNTFLRQENYGYTF.

In its sample, this clonotype was seen a few times. Here the CDR3 DNA reads TGCGCCAGCAGCGCTAGGGTTACAGTTTCGCGCACAGATACGCAGTATTTT. Amino acid sequence: CASSARVTVSRTDTQYF. This chain links TRBV5-1 with TRBJ2-3; no definite D call. The germline CDR1 and CDR2 sequences are SGHRS and YFSETQ. Trimming removed 4 bases at V and 1 base at J, with 19 bases between. This CDR3 has 17 amino acids.

The rearrangement uses TRBV10-3 and TRBJ2-2; D not certain. Trimming removed 6 bases from V and 6 bases from J, with 8 bases in between. Germline loops: CDR1 ENHRY, CDR2 SYGVKD. The CDR3 is 12 residues long. DNA of the CDR3: TGTGCCATCAGGGACCCACCCGGGGAGCTGTTTTTT. It encodes CAIRDPPGELFF.

Written as DNA, the CDR3 is TGTGCCAGCAGGACAGGATTTCTGGAGACCCAGTACTTC. Translation: CASRTGFLETQYF. J is TRBJ2-5 and V is TRBV12-3 or TRBV12-4; perhaps TRBD1 as D (6 bases). V lost 6 bases and J 5 bases, leaving 13 bases between the germline ends. This CDR3 comprises 13 residues.

A note on this clonotype: A read error may be the cause here, since a much bigger clone is one base away. The chain has TRBV10-3 and TRBJ2-7, with D possibly matching TRBD1 (5 bases). This CDR3 has 14 residues. Germline V gene data show CDR1 as ENHRY and CDR2 as SYGVKD. The CDR3 DNA reads as TGTGCCAACAGTGGTTCAGGGATTCAGTACGAGCAGTACTTC. Protein: CANSGSGIQYEQYF.

This clonotype came up many times. The V call is TRBV29-1, the J call TRBJ2-3; either TRBD1 or TRBD2 may fit D (5 bases each). V was trimmed by 0 bases and J by 6 bases, leaving 13 bases between them. The CDR3 is 14 residues long. CDR1 is SQVTM and CDR2 is ANQGSEA in the germline V gene. Here the CDR3 reads CSVEEGGPGDTQYF. The CDR3 DNA sequence: TGCAGCGTTGAAGAGGGCGGGCCAGGGGATACGCAGTATTTT.

This chain connects TRBV12-3 or TRBV12-4 to TRBJ2-7; D is possibly TRBD1 or TRBD2 (5 bases each). Trimming took off 6 bases at V and 7 bases at J, with 16 bases between the two ends. The CDR3 extends over 13 amino acids. The chain's CDR3 is CASSYTRGREQYF. In nucleotides, the CDR3 is TGTGCCAGCAGCTATACCCGGGGACGAGAGCAGTACTTC.

This clonotype was counted a few times. V and J are TRBV6-1 and TRBJ1-5; 7 bases fit TRBD1. There are 18 residues in the CDR3. Trimming cost V 8 bases and J 3 bases; bases outside gene matches: 19. Germline lookup yields CDR1 MNHNS and CDR2 SASEGT. DNA for the CDR3: TGTGCCAGCGCTGCCCAGAGACAGGGACAAGGTTACAATCAGCCCCAGCATTTT. This sequence encodes CASAAQRQGQGYNQPQHF.

V gene TRBV24-1 combines with J gene TRBJ1-5, with D hard to call. The germline gives CDR1 KGHDR, CDR2 SFDVKD. This CDR3 is built from 15 residues. The V end was cut by 3 bases, the J end by 5 bases, with 13 bases between. The CDR3 sequence: CATSDPSQWDQPQHF. For the CDR3, the DNA is TGTGCCACCAGTGATCCGTCGCAGTGGGATCAGCCCCAGCATTTT.

The V call is TRBV5-1, the J call TRBJ2-5, with TRBD2 as a possible D gene (6 bases). V gave up 2 bases and J gave up 1 base, with 15 bases separating them. Germline lookup yields CDR1 SGHRS and CDR2 YFSETQ. This CDR3 contains 16 residues. The CDR3 DNA sequence: TGCGCCAGCAGCTTCGGACTAACCGACCTCCAAGAGACCCAGTACTTC. As protein: CASSFGLTDLQETQYF.

The V gene is TRBV25-1, the J gene TRBJ2-7; the D call may be TRBD1 or TRBD2 (5 bases each). The CDR3 consists of 13 residues. CDR1 MGHDK and CDR2 SYGVNS come from the germline V gene. V shed 3 bases and J shed 3 bases, with 9 bases lying between them. CDR3: CASSEGGGYEQYF. In nucleotides, the CDR3 is TGTGCCAGCAGTGAGGGTGGGGGCTACGAGCAGTACTTC.

This clonotype was observed a few times. The chain links TRBV3-1 to TRBJ2-7, with D possibly TRBD2 on 7 matching bases. Per germline, CDR1 LGHDT and CDR2 YNNKEL (reference sequence). The V and J ends lost 0 bases and 0 bases respectively, with 15 bases between them. The CDR3 runs 17 residues. The CDR3 region has the DNA TGTGCCAGCAGCCAAGACCCGCGCGGGGGCGGCTCCTACGAGCAGTACTTC. It translates to CASSQDPRGGGSYEQYF.

This clonotype came up many times. This chain joins TRBV10-3 and TRBJ2-7; 12 bases agree with TRBD2. V was clipped by 5 bases and J by 3 bases; unmatched bases: 2. The CDR3 consists of 14 residues. The germline CDR1 and CDR2 sequences are ENHRY and SYGVKD. CDR3 residues: CAISPTSGGYEQYF. For the CDR3, the DNA is TGTGCCATCAGTCCGACTAGCGGGGGCTACGAGCAGTACTTC.

This clonotype appeared a few times. CDR3 DNA: TGCGCCAGCAGCACCGGACTAGCGGGCCCGAACGAGCAGTACTTC. It encodes CASSTGLAGPNEQYF. V gene TRBV5-1 combines with J gene TRBJ2-7, with 11 positions matching TRBD2. The CDR3 loop spans 15 amino acids. Losses at the gene ends were 4 bases for V and 5 bases for J; bases not matched to a gene: 8. Germline lookup yields CDR1 SGHRS and CDR2 YFSETQ.

This clonotype was seen repeatedly, ten times or more. This chain joins TRBV7-2 and TRBJ2-5; 7 bases align to TRBD2. This CDR3 contains 14 residues. V shed 3 bases and J 1 base; nucleotides not matched to a gene: 2. The germline V gene has CDR1 SGHTA and CDR2 FQGNSA. The CDR3 here is CASSFRLAQETQYF. The CDR3 DNA sequence: TGTGCCAGCAGCTTTCGACTAGCCCAAGAGACCCAGTACTTC.

Points on this clonotype: This may stem from a read error, because a much larger clone lies one nucleotide away. The CDR3 DNA is TGTGCCAGCAGTGGGACTAGCGGGATCAATGAGCAGTTCTTC. Translated, it gives CASSGTSGINEQFF. This chain joins TRBV2 and TRBJ2-1, with 12 bases fitting TRBD2. The CDR3 is 14 residues long. With 4 bases clipped from V and 6 bases from J, the junction kept 1 base outside the gene matches. Germline V gene data show CDR1 as SNHLY and CDR2 as FYNNEI.

The chain employs TRBV20-1 and TRBJ2-1; 9 nucleotides align to TRBD2. Germline assignment: CDR1 DFQATT and CDR2 SNEGSKA (reference sequence). Germline trimming cut 6 bases from V and 0 bases from J; bases unmatched to any gene: 9. This CDR3 contains 16 residues. The CDR3, as DNA: TGCAGTGCCAGAACCCTAGCGGGGAGCTCCTACAATGAGCAGTTCTTC. Translation: CSARTLAGSSYNEQFF.

As concerns this clonotype: Being one base from a much bigger clone, this may be a read error. This chain joins TRBV4-2 and TRBJ2-1; D is perhaps TRBD1 (5 bases). Per germline, CDR1 LGHNA and CDR2 YNFKEQ. Trimming removed 6 bases from V and 10 bases from J, with 19 bases in between. CDR3 length equals 14 residues. CDR3 sequence (DNA): TGTGCCAGCAGGGGCGACAGTCTGGGCTACGAGCAGTTCTTC. This sequence encodes CASRGDSLGYEQFF.

This clonotype turned up a few times. The rearrangement joins TRBV12-3 or TRBV12-4 to TRBJ1-2, with TRBD1 identical over 9 bases. The V segment lost 5 bases and the J segment 1 base; nucleotides outside the gene matches: 14. This CDR3 region has 18 residues. CDR3 region: CASSLNAGTGKRNYGYTF. The CDR3 DNA is TGTGCCAGCAGTCTAAACGCCGGGACAGGGAAGCGTAACTATGGCTACACCTTC.

This clonotype showed up just a few times. V and J are TRBV6-5 and TRBJ2-7, with D possibly TRBD1 on 6 matching bases. The end of the DNA aligns better with TRBJ2-4, so the J call may be wrong. Per germline, CDR1 MNHEY and CDR2 SVGAGI. The CDR3 consists of 15 residues. Written as DNA, the CDR3 is TGTGCCAGCAGAATAACAGGGTACGACAAAAACATTCAGTACTTC. Amino acid sequence: CASRITGYDKNIQYF.

This clonotype was recorded many times. The chain recombines TRBV6-5 with TRBJ1-2; tentatively, D is TRBD1 (6 bases). Between the trimmed V and J ends, which lost 5 bases and 4 bases, there was a span of 14 bases. CDR3 length equals 14 residues. Germline CDR1 MNHEY, CDR2 SVGAGI. Here the CDR3 reads CASSLQGFGYGYTF. The CDR3, as DNA: TGTGCCAGCAGTCTTCAGGGGTTCGGCTATGGCTACACCTTC.

V and J are TRBV5-6 and TRBJ1-6; tentative D call: TRBD1 (6 bases). CDR3 length: 14 residues. Germline V gene sequence: CDR1 SGHDT, CDR2 YYEEEE. V lost 4 bases to trimming and J lost 3 bases, with 8 bases between them. CDR3 protein: CASSADSYNSPLHF. The CDR3 nucleotides read TGTGCCAGCAGCGCGGACAGCTATAATTCACCCCTCCACTTT.

The V and J genes are TRBV20-1 and TRBJ1-4; D may be TRBD1 (6 bases). Per germline, CDR1 DFQATT and CDR2 SNEGSKA (reference sequence). The CDR3 is 12 amino acids. V shed 7 bases and J shed 8 bases, with 14 bases lying between them. This CDR3 reads CSVREGGEKLFF. CDR3 sequence (DNA): TGCAGTGTACGGGAGGGGGGGGAAAAACTGTTTTTT.